The 27 T cell receptor beta chains given below trace back to one sample, sequenced in a study of T cells in Graves' hyperthyroidism and ophthalmopathy. The TCR beta CDR3 regions underwent amplification using RNA transcripts as the source. A first-round RT-PCR of the TCR CDR3 used the HTBI primer set. A single record per CDR3 protein comes from TCRdb applying MiXCR to the multiplex PCR reads. The repertoire holds 450,000 to 600,000 distinct CDR3 sequences, with approximately 14% as singletons. Sequenced material: blood. The receptor source for this set is a middle-aged woman with Graves' hyperthyroidism.

This chain joins TRBV18 and TRBJ2-1; 8 bases are a match to TRBD1. Unmatched junction bases numbered 10, after V lost 3 bases and J lost 0 bases. This CDR3 has 18 amino acids. Germline V CDR1 and CDR2: KGHSH, LQKENI. CDR3 protein: CASSPLGQGEFSYNEQFF. CDR3 DNA: TGTGCCAGCTCACCCTTAGGACAGGGAGAGTTCTCCTACAATGAGCAGTTCTTC.

This clonotype was seen ten or more times. The V gene is TRBV28, the J gene TRBJ2-3; TRBD1 matches at 7 bases. CDR3 length: 16 residues. Germline-derived CDR1 and CDR2 are MDHEN and SYDVKM. Losses at the gene ends were 6 bases for V and 2 bases for J; bases not matched to a gene: 11. In DNA form, the CDR3 reads TGTGCCAGCAGGTCACAGGGGACCAAAATCACAGATACGCAGTATTTT. This translates into CASRSQGTKITDTQYF.

This clonotype was counted only a few times. The chain employs TRBV4-1 and TRBJ2-4, with a tentative D call TRBD2 (6 bases). Per germline, CDR1 MGHRA and CDR2 YSYEKL. Trimming removed 0 bases at V and 3 bases at J, with 18 bases between. The CDR3 is 18 residues long. Here the CDR3 reads CASSQEGPGWRVKNIQYF. CDR3 DNA: TGCGCCAGCAGCCAAGAAGGACCAGGCTGGAGGGTCAAAAACATTCAGTACTTC.

About this clonotype: Since a much larger clone is just one base distant, this may be a read error. This chain uses TRBV5-4 with TRBJ1-2; D gene ambiguous. V was pared by 1 base and J by 0 bases, with 4 bases between. The germline V gene encodes CDR1 SGHNT and CDR2 YYREEE (reference sequence). The CDR3 loop spans 13 amino acids. In nucleotides, the CDR3 is TGTGCCAGCAGCTTGACAGCTAACTATGGCTACACCTTC. Translation: CASSLTANYGYTF.

In its sample, this clonotype was seen many times. V is TRBV7-8 and J is TRBJ1-1, with 9 nucleotides matching TRBD1. The CDR3 runs 19 residues. V was clipped by 6 bases and J by 4 bases; unmatched bases: 21. Germline V gives CDR1 SGHVS, CDR2 FQNEAQ. The CDR3: CASRQLLGTGKVEGTEAFF. In DNA form, the CDR3 reads TGTGCCAGCAGACAACTTTTGGGGACAGGGAAGGTCGAAGGCACTGAAGCTTTCTTT.

This clonotype was counted ten times or more. V is TRBV2 and J is TRBJ2-7; TRBD1 matches 8 bases. CDR1 is SNHLY and CDR2 is FYNNEI in the germline V gene. V was pared by 5 bases and J by 3 bases, with 6 bases of the junction left unmatched. The CDR3 runs to 14 residues. The CDR3 DNA sequence: TGTGCCAGCAGTCCCGACAGGGGTCGCTACGAGCAGTACTTC. Protein product: CASSPDRGRYEQYF.

This clonotype was counted ten times or more. The gene calls are TRBV13 and TRBJ1-2; 10 bases match TRBD1. Per germline, CDR1 PRHDT and CDR2 FYEKMQ (reference sequence). J lost 5 bases, V lost 7 bases, and 13 bases had no gene match. CDR3 length: 16 amino acids. CDR3 nucleotides: TGTGCCAGCACCTCAACCCACGGACAGGGGGAGTATGGCTACACCTTC. Translating gives CASTSTHGQGEYGYTF.

This chain uses TRBV11-2 with TRBJ2-2; tentatively, D is TRBD1 (6 bases). Trimming shortened V by 1 base and J by 3 bases, and 9 bases separated the two germline ends. Germline assignment: CDR1 SGHAT and CDR2 FQNNGV. This CDR3 has 15 amino acids. CDR3 amino acids: CASSLVAGDTGELFF. The DNA of the CDR3 is TGTGCCAGCAGCTTAGTGGCAGGGGACACCGGGGAGCTGTTTTTT.

This clonotype was seen at least ten times. The chain couples TRBV12-3 or TRBV12-4 to TRBJ2-1; 13 bases match TRBD2. There are 19 residues in the CDR3. V gave up 4 bases and J gave up 1 base; unmatched junction bases: 10. DNA of the CDR3: TGTGCCAGCAGTTCAAGGAGCGGACTAGCGGGAGTATCCTACAATGAGCAGTTCTTC. It codes for CASSSRSGLAGVSYNEQFF.

This clonotype has more than one count but fewer than ten. This rearrangement joins TRBV6-5 to TRBJ2-7, with D maybe TRBD2 (5 bases). CDR3 length equals 12 residues. Germline lookup yields CDR1 MNHEY and CDR2 SVGAGI. Trimming removed 2 bases from V and 6 bases from J, with 8 bases in between. In nucleotides, the CDR3 is TGTGCCAGCAGTTACCTTGGGAGCGAGCAGTACTTC. It codes for CASSYLGSEQYF.

This clonotype was counted many times. The gene calls are TRBV28 and TRBJ2-7; D is possibly TRBD1 (6 bases). Per germline, CDR1 MDHEN and CDR2 SYDVKM. This CDR3 is 14 amino acids long. Trimming took off 7 bases at V and 3 bases at J, with 16 bases between the two ends. CDR3 loop: CASKAQGLNYEQYF. For the CDR3, the DNA is TGTGCCAGCAAAGCTCAGGGGCTTAACTACGAGCAGTACTTC. The full variable domain, its missing parts supplied by reference TRBV28 and TRBJ2-7, is DVKVTQSSRYLVKRTGEKVFLECVQDMDHENMFWYRQDPGLGLRLIYFSYDVKMKEKGDIPEGYSVSREKKERFSLILESASTNQTSMYLCASKAQGLNYEQYFGPGTRLTVT.

This clonotype appeared a few times. The rearrangement uses TRBV28 and TRBJ2-7; TRBD2 matches at 9 bases. The CDR3 sequence is 13 residues long. V lost 8 bases, J lost 0 bases, and 2 bases stayed unmatched. CDR1 MDHEN and CDR2 SYDVKM come from the germline V gene. CDR3 sequence reads: CASQRGVSYEQYF. The CDR3 coding sequence is TGTGCCAGCCAGCGGGGGGTCTCCTACGAGCAGTACTTC.

In its sample, this clonotype was seen many times. The chain employs TRBV29-1 and TRBJ1-1; D is possibly TRBD1 (5 bases). V was pared by 4 bases and J by 0 bases, with 9 bases between. Germline-derived CDR1 and CDR2 are SQVTM and ANQGSEA. CDR3 length: 13 residues. The CDR3 DNA reads TGCAGCGTTGCGGGACGGTTGAACACTGAAGCTTTCTTT. This gives the protein CSVAGRLNTEAFF.

This clonotype was seen many times. This chain joins TRBV12-3 or TRBV12-4 and TRBJ2-5, with 9 positions matching TRBD1. V shed 6 bases, J shed 4 bases, and the junction held 6 bases outside the gene matches. CDR3 length: 14 amino acids. Here the CDR3 DNA reads TGTGCCAGCAGCCCCGGGACAGGGCCAGAGACCCAGTACTTC. Amino acids: CASSPGTGPETQYF.

This clonotype was detected ten times or more. This chain uses TRBV28 with TRBJ2-2; D is unclear. Germline CDR1 reads MDHEN; CDR2 reads SYDVKM. V dropped 6 bases and J dropped 1 base, with 9 bases sitting between them. This CDR3 comprises 14 residues. The CDR3 loop reads CASSKTVNTGELFF. The DNA for the CDR3 is TGTGCCAGCAGCAAAACGGTGAACACCGGGGAGCTGTTTTTT.

Only a few counts were recorded for this clonotype. The CDR3 region is CASSNTGKAHRPQHF. CDR3 DNA: TGTGCCAGTAGTAATACGGGAAAGGCCCATCGGCCCCAGCATTTT. This rearrangement joins TRBV19 to TRBJ1-5; D is unclear. CDR1 and CDR2 (germline): LNHDA, SQIVND (reference sequence). This CDR3 comprises 15 residues. The V gene lost 4 bases and the J gene lost 9 bases, with 19 bases spanning the gap.

This clonotype came up many times. The chain couples TRBV5-1 to TRBJ2-7; 14 bases are shared with TRBD2. V was clipped by 0 bases and J by 4 bases; unmatched bases: 3. Looked up from germline, CDR1 is SGHRS and CDR2 is YFSETQ. This CDR3 spans 16 amino acids. The DNA for the CDR3 is TGCGCCAGCAGCTTGGAGGGACTAGCGGGAGCTTACGAGCAGTACTTC. This gives the protein CASSLEGLAGAYEQYF.

This clonotype was detected ten times or more. V usage is TRBV7-6 and J usage is TRBJ1-4; D is unresolved. Trimming took 5 bases from V and 8 from J, leaving 15 bases between them. Germline CDR1 is SGHVS and CDR2 is FNYEAQ. The CDR3 is 14 residues long. This chain's CDR3 is CASSPIGSKEKLFF. The CDR3 DNA reads as TGTGCCAGCAGCCCAATAGGCTCCAAGGAAAAACTGTTTTTT.

The chain employs TRBV7-2 and TRBJ2-4, with D unclear. Germline V CDR1 and CDR2: SGHTA, FQGNSA. The CDR3 covers 14 residues. With 5 bases removed from V and 2 bases from J, the gap between germline ends came to 10 bases. The CDR3 sequence is CASSPKVTKNIQYF. The CDR3 coding sequence is TGTGCCAGCAGCCCAAAGGTGACCAAAAACATTCAGTACTTC.

This clonotype was recorded many times. This chain uses TRBV5-1 with TRBJ2-3; unclear D gene. Trimming stripped 0 bases from V and 0 bases from J, with 11 bases between. Per the germline V gene, CDR1 is SGHRS and CDR2 is YFSETQ. CDR3 length: 16 amino acids. The chain's CDR3 is CASSLASIRSTDTQYF. Here the CDR3 DNA reads TGCGCCAGCAGCTTGGCCAGTATTAGGAGCACAGATACGCAGTATTTT.

This rearrangement joins TRBV20-1 to TRBJ1-4, with D uncertain. V was trimmed by 4 bases and J by 0 bases, leaving 9 bases between them. The CDR3 extends over 14 amino acids. Germline-derived CDR1 and CDR2 are DFQATT and SNEGSKA (reference sequence). CDR3 in DNA: TGCAGTGCTACATTAGGGACAACTAATGAAAAACTGTTTTTT. It translates to CSATLGTTNEKLFF.

This clonotype was detected ten times or more. J is TRBJ2-7 and V is TRBV30; D gene ambiguous. Deletions cut 0 bases from V and 5 bases from J, with 8 bases between. The germline V gene has CDR1 GTSNPN and CDR2 SVGIG (reference sequence). This CDR3 spans 12 amino acids. CDR3 bases: TGTGCCTGGAGTGTACCGGTTGACGAGCAGTACTTC. Its translation is CAWSVPVDEQYF.

In this sample, this clonotype turned up many times. The chain recombines TRBV6-2 or TRBV6-3 with TRBJ2-1; D unresolved. CDR3 length equals 15 residues. Between the trimmed V and J ends, which lost 6 bases and 0 bases, there was a span of 12 bases. Germline CDR1 reads MNHEY; CDR2 reads SVGEGT. The CDR3 sequence is CASRTYSSSYNEQFF. The CDR3 bases are TGTGCCAGCAGGACCTACTCGAGCTCCTACAATGAGCAGTTCTTC.

This clonotype was seen only a few times. CDR3 nucleotide sequence: TGCGCCAGCAGCCAGGGACAGGGGACTAACTATGGCTACACCTTC. Translating gives CASSQGQGTNYGYTF. The chain employs TRBV4-1 and TRBJ1-2; the match to TRBD1 covers 10 bases. Germline-derived CDR1 and CDR2 are MGHRA and YSYEKL. With V trimmed by 3 bases and J by 0 bases, 1 base remained unmatched. The CDR3 totals 15 residues.

This clonotype was seen at least ten times. The rearrangement uses TRBV2 and TRBJ2-7; 7 bases match TRBD1. V was pared by 8 bases and J by 0 bases, with 7 bases of the junction left unmatched. The CDR3 is 14 amino acids. Germline CDR1 is SNHLY and CDR2 is FYNNEI. Here the CDR3 reads CASVSTGVSYEQYF. CDR3 coding DNA: TGTGCCAGCGTAAGCACAGGGGTCTCCTACGAGCAGTACTTC.

The V call is TRBV19, the J call TRBJ2-7; 10 bases fit TRBD2. The CDR3 sequence is 17 residues long. Germline assignment: CDR1 LNHDA and CDR2 SQIVND (reference sequence). J gave up 1 base and V 1 base, and 7 bases lay outside the gene matches. DNA for the CDR3: TGTGCCAGTAGTATAGGGCTAGCGGGAGCCAATTCCTACGAGCAGTACTTC. Amino acids: CASSIGLAGANSYEQYF.

This clonotype was counted a few times. The chain couples TRBV11-2 to TRBJ2-1; D is ambiguous. Germline V gene sequence: CDR1 SGHAT, CDR2 FQNNGV. Trimming took 2 bases from V and 0 from J, leaving 8 bases between them. The CDR3 length is 15 residues. The CDR3 DNA sequence: TGTGCCAGCAGCTTATATGCGGCCTCCTACAATGAGCAGTTCTTC. Amino acids: CASSLYAASYNEQFF.